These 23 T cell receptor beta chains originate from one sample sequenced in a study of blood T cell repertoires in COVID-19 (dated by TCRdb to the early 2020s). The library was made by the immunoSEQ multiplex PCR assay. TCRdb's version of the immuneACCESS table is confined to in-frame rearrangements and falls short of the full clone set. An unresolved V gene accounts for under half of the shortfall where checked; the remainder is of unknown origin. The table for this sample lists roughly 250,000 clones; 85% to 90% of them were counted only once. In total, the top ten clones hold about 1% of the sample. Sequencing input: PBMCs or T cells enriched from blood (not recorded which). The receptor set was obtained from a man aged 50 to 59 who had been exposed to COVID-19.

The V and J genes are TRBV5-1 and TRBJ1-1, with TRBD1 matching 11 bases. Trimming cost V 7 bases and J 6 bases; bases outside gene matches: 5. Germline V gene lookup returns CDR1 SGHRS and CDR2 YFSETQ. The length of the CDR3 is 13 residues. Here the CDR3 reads CASRDRGFSEAFF. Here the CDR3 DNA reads TGCGCCAGCCGGGACAGGGGGTTCTCTGAAGCTTTCTTT.

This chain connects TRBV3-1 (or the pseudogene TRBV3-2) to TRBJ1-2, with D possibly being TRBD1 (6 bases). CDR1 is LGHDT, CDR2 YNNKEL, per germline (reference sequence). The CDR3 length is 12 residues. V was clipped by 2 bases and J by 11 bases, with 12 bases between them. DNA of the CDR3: TGTGCCAGCAGCCAACTCACAGGGTTTTACACCTTC. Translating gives CASSQLTGFYTF.

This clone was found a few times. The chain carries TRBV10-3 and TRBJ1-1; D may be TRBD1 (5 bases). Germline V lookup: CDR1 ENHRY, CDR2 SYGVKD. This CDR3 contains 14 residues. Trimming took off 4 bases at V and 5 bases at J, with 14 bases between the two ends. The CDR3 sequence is CAISAAGLETEAFF. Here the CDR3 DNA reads TGTGCCATCAGTGCTGCGGGGCTAGAGACTGAAGCTTTCTTT.

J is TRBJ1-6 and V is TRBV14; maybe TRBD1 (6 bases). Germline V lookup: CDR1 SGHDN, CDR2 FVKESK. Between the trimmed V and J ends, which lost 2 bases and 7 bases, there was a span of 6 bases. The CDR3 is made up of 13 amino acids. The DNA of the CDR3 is TGTGCCAGCAGCCAAACAGGGAATTCACCCCTCCACTTT. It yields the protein CASSQTGNSPLHF.

The CDR3, as DNA: TGTGCCAGCAGCTTAGAGCTGAACTATGGCTACACCTTC. Its protein is CASSLELNYGYTF. This sequence joins TRBV7-6 and TRBJ1-2, with no clear D. The V gene lost 1 base and the J gene lost 2 bases, with 5 bases spanning the gap. The CDR3 runs 13 residues. Germline CDR1 reads SGHVS; CDR2 reads FNYEAQ.

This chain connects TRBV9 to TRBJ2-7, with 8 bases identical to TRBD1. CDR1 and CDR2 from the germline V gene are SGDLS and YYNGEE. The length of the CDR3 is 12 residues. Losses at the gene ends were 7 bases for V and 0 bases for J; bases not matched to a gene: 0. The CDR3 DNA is TGTGCCAGCGGGACAGGCTCCTACGAGCAGTACTTC. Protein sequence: CASGTGSYEQYF.

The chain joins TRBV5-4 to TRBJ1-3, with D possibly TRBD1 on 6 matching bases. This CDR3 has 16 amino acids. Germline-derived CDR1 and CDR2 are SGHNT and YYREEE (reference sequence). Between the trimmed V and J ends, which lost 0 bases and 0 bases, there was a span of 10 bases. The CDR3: CASSLGGQTSGNTIYF. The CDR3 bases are TGTGCCAGCAGCTTGGGGGGACAAACCTCTGGAAACACCATATATTTT.

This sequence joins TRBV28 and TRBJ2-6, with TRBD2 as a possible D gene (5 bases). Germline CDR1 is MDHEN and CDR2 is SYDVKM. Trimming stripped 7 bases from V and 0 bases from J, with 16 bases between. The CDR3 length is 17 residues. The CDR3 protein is CASTVGRGLSGANVLTF. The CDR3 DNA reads TGTGCCAGCACCGTGGGGAGAGGCCTCTCTGGGGCCAACGTCCTGACTTTC.

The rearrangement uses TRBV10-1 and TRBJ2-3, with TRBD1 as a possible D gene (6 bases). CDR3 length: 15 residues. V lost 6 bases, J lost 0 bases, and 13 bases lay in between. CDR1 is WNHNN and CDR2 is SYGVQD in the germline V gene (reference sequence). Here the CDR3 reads CASSDRTPSTDTQYF. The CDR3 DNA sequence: TGCGCCAGCAGCGACAGGACCCCTAGCACAGATACGCAGTATTTT.

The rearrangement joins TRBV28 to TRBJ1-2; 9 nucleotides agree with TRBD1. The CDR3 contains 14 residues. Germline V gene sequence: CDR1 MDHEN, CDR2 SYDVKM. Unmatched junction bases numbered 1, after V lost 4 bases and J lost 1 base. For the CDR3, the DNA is TGTGCCAGCAGTTGGACAGGGGATAACTATGGCTACACCTTC. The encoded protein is CASSWTGDNYGYTF.

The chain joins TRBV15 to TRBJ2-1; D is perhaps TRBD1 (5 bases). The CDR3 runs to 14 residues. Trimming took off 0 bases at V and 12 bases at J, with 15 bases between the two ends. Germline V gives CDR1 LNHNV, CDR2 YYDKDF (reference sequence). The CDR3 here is CATSRDRQGDRQFF. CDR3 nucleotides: TGTGCCACCAGCAGAGATAGGCAGGGCGATCGGCAGTTCTTC.

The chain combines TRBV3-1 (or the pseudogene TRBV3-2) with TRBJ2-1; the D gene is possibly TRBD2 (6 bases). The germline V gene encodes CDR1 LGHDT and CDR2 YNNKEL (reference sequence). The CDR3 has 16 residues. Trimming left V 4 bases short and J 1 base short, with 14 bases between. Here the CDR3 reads CASSPRLVGSYNEQFF. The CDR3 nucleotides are TGTGCCAGCAGCCCTAGACTAGTAGGTTCCTACAATGAGCAGTTCTTC.

The CDR3 coding sequence is TGTGCCAGCAGTCTGTCTAGATACAATGAGCAGTTCTTC. This translates into CASSLSRYNEQFF. V gene TRBV27 combines with J gene TRBJ2-1; D unclear. This CDR3 has 13 amino acids. The V gene's germline CDR1 is MNHEY and CDR2 SMNVEV (reference sequence). The V end lost 5 bases, the J end lost 4 bases, and 9 bases lay between the germline ends.

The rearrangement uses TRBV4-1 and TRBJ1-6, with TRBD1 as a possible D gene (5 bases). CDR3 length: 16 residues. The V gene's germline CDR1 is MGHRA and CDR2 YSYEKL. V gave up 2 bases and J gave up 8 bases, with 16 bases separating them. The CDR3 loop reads CASSQPGRRVDSPLHF. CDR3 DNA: TGCGCCAGCAGCCAACCGGGACGGAGGGTGGATTCACCCCTCCACTTT.

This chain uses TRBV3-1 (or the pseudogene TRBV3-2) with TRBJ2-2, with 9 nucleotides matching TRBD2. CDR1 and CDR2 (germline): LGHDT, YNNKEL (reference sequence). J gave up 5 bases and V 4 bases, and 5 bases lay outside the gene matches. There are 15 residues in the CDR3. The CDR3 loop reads CASSLSGSRTGELFF. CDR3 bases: TGTGCCAGCAGCCTTAGCGGGAGCAGAACCGGGGAGCTGTTTTTT.

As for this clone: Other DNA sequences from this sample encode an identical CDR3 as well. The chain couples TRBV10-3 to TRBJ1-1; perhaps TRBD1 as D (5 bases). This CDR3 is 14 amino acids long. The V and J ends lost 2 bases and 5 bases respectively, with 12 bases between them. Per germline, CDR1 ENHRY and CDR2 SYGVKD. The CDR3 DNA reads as TGTGCCATCAGTGAGAGGCAGGGAGGAACTGAAGCTTTCTTT. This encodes CAISERQGGTEAFF.

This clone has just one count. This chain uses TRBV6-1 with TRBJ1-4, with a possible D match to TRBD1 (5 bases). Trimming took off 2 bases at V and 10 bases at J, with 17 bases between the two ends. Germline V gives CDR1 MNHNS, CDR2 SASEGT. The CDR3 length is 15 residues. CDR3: CASSELTKGVGKLFF. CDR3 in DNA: TGTGCCAGCAGTGAACTGACAAAAGGGGTGGGAAAACTGTTTTTT.

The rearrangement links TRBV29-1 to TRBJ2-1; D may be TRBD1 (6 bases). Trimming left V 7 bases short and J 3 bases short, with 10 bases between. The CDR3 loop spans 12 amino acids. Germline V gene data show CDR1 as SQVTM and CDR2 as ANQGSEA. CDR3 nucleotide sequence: TGCAGCGCTGGACAGATCTACAATGAGCAGTTCTTC. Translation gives CSAGQIYNEQFF.

The CDR3 sequence: CASSEPGGRNQPQHF. CDR3 coding DNA: TGTGCCAGCAGTGAACCCGGGGGTCGCAATCAGCCCCAGCATTTT. V gene TRBV2 combines with J gene TRBJ1-5; maybe TRBD1 (5 bases). Germline values: CDR1 SNHLY, CDR2 FYNNEI. This CDR3 is 15 amino acids long. Trimming stripped 2 bases from V and 2 bases from J, with 10 bases between.

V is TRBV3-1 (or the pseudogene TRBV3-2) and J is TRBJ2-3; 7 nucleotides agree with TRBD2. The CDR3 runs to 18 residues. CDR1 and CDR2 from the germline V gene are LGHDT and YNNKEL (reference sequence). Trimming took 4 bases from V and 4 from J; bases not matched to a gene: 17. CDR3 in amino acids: CASSRKRSGSGYPDTQYF. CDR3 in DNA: TGTGCCAGCAGCCGGAAGAGGAGTGGTAGCGGGTACCCAGATACGCAGTATTTT.

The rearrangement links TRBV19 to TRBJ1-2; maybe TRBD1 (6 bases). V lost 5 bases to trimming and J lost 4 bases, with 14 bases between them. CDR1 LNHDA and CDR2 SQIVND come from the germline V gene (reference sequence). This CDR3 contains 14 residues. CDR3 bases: TGTGCCAGTAGTTCAAACAGGGCCTCCTATGGCTACACCTTC. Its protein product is CASSSNRASYGYTF.

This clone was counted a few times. In DNA, the CDR3 is TGTGCCAGCAGGGCCACAGGGAGCACTGGAAACACCATATATTTT. This codes for CASRATGSTGNTIYF. V is TRBV2 and J is TRBJ1-3, with D possibly being TRBD1 (6 bases). The V gene lost 6 bases and the J gene lost 2 bases, with 14 bases spanning the gap. Germline CDR1 reads SNHLY; CDR2 reads FYNNEI. The CDR3 sequence is 15 residues long.

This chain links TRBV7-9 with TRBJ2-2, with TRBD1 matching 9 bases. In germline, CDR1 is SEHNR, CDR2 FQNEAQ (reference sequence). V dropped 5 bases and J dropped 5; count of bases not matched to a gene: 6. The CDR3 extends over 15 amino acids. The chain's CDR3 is CASSTRQGETGELFF. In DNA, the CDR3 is TGTGCCAGCAGCACCCGACAGGGGGAAACCGGGGAGCTGTTTTTT.